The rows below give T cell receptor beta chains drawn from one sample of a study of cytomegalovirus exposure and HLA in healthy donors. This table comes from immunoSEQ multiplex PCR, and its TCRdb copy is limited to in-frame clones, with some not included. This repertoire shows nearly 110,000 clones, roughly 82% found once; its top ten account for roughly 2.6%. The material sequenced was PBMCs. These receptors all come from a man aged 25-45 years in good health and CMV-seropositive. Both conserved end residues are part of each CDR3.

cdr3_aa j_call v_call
CASSPGQGAGGYTF TRBJ1-2 TRBV5-6
CASSKRGASSTDTQYF TRBJ2-3 TRBV11-3
CASSFQGEGSGELFF TRBJ2-2 TRBV7-9
CASKTSGTNTGELFF TRBJ2-2 TRBV19
CASSSRLAATTDTQYF TRBJ2-3 TRBV27
CSVGTTRHSVGYTF TRBJ1-2 TRBV29-1
CASSFTAGNSGNTIYF TRBJ1-3 TRBV7-9
CASSLDSGGPANYGYTF TRBJ1-2 TRBV7-2
CASSLNRAGGGTDTQYF TRBJ2-3 TRBV11-3
CASSPPSGYEQYF TRBJ2-7 TRBV7-9
CASSSTGRNQPQHF TRBJ1-5 TRBV28
CTSSRLNGGEYNEQFF TRBJ2-1 TRBV1
CASSLAGGPTDTQYF TRBJ2-3 TRBV5-1
CASSLDIQSEKLFF TRBJ1-4 TRBV5-4
CASSLGGGWSEAFF TRBJ1-1 TRBV5-6
CASRIGQGYPYEQFF TRBJ2-1 TRBV19
CASSLETGWAFF TRBJ1-1 TRBV5-5
CASSIGRQVNTEAFF TRBJ1-1 TRBV19
CASSLWQGNIHEQFF TRBJ2-1 TRBV5-8
CASSFGQGQTVNYGYTF TRBJ1-2 TRBV7-2
CASRFGQDSSYEQYF TRBJ2-7 TRBV2
CASSLAGGDRDTEAFF TRBJ1-1 TRBV7-9
CASSPGADQPQHF TRBJ1-5 TRBV13
CASSPPGGTEAFF TRBJ1-1 TRBV18
CASSQGYGYTF TRBJ1-2 TRBV6-1
CASSDSGTGELFF TRBJ2-2 TRBV6-4
CASSLDNRGVNTEAFF TRBJ1-1 TRBV7-7
CASGTWGPDTEAFF TRBJ1-1 TRBV2
CASSQDGTGVGEQYF TRBJ2-7 TRBV4-1
CASHWGGSQYF TRBJ2-4 TRBV7-7
CAWSGQGQQPQHF TRBJ1-5 TRBV30
CASSLDSVNYGYTF TRBJ1-2 TRBV11-3
CASSPRTSGGWAYNEQFF TRBJ2-1 TRBV7-6
CASSSLADPGTGELFF TRBJ2-2 TRBV5-1
CASSEPPNEKLFF TRBJ1-4 TRBV25-1
CASSPPVLTANGYTF TRBJ1-2 TRBV18
CASSSDRGFLNEQFF TRBJ2-1 TRBV5-4
CASSLAGTKASSTDTQYF TRBJ2-3 TRBV5-1
CASISMRADLAGGRNEQFF TRBJ2-1 TRBV19
CATSRDNGWAEQYF TRBJ2-7 TRBV15
CAQGGTGGYTDTQYF TRBJ2-3 TRBV30
CASSATSGVTYNEQFF TRBJ2-1 TRBV4-1
CASSPRQGAEQFF TRBJ2-1 TRBV9
CASSAGSREQYF TRBJ2-7 TRBV2
CASSQAGGEGYGYTF TRBJ1-2 TRBV4-1
CASSSTLLGQGLEKLFF TRBJ1-4 TRBV11-3
CASSIVAGPHDTQYF TRBJ2-3 TRBV19
CASNFHRDTNNEQFF TRBJ2-1 TRBV6-6
CASSASGEQYF TRBJ2-7 TRBV5-6
CASSILDRGLSNEKLFF TRBJ1-4 TRBV19
CASTAGDADTQYF TRBJ2-3 TRBV10-1
CASSLLSENNSPLHF TRBJ1-6 TRBV7-9
CASSTGGAVDEQYF TRBJ2-7 TRBV5-4
CAISAGTGNYEQYF TRBJ2-7 TRBV10-3
CASSEAPQGSYEQYF TRBJ2-7 TRBV10-1